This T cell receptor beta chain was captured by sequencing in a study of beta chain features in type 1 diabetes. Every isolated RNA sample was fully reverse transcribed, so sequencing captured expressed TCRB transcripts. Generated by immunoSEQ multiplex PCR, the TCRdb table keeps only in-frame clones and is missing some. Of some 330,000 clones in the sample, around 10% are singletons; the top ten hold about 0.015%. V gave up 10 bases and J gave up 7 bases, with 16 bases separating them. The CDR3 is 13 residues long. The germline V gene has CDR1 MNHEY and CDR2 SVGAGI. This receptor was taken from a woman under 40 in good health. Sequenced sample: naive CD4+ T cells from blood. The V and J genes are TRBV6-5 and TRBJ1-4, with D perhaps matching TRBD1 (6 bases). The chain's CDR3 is CATRGQGSEKLFF. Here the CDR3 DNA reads TGTGCCACCAGGGGCCAGGGAAGTGAAAAACTGTTTTTT.